This TCR beta chain stems from a study of blood T cell repertoires in COVID-19. Whole-study context: In each case, the material was cDNA or gDNA derived from T cells, B-cell-depleted T cells, or PBMCs.

As originally analysed: Quantification of nucleated cells was approximated via reference gene primer amplification. The method was immunoSEQ multiplex PCR; TCRdb's version includes in-frame clones alone and lacks a portion of them. The V and J calls and clone size come from that table; D and trimming were worked out from the DNA. The sample records 250,000 to 300,000 clones, approximately 91% being singletons. V trimming: 5 bases; J trimming: 7 bases; junction bases outside the gene matches: 8. This CDR3 comprises 16 residues. The germline V gene encodes CDR1 SGHAT and CDR2 FQNNGV. Sequenced material: PBMCs or T cells enriched from blood (not recorded which). This TCR derives from a woman aged 40 to 50 with acute COVID-19. This rearrangement joins TRBV11-2 to TRBJ2-1; TRBD2 matches 13 bases. The CDR3 coding sequence is TGTGCCAGCAGCAAACGGACTAGCGGGAGCACGAATGAGCAGTTCTTC. Translated, it gives CASSKRTSGSTNEQFF.